These 3 T cell receptor beta chains came from one sample sequenced in a study of shared clonotypes between healthy human individuals. Repertoires were generated with immunoSEQ multiplex PCR, while TCRdb's copy carries only in-frame clones and drops some. The sample lists 2 million to 2.5 million clones, 93% occurring once. Input material: naive CD4+ T cells from PBMCs. As for subset: CD45RA+ positively selected. These receptors were obtained from a young man in good health. Some clones in this sample may be carry-over from other donors' samples.

The chain employs TRBV19 and TRBJ1-1; 11 nucleotides line up with TRBD1. This CDR3 spans 16 amino acids. The junction had 8 bases not matched to a gene; V was cut back by 3 bases and J by 5 bases. The germline V gene has CDR1 LNHDA and CDR2 SQIVND (reference sequence). CDR3 bases: TGTGCCAGTAGTATCTACAGTGGACAGGGGGCAACTGAAGCTTTCTTT. Translated, it gives CASSIYSGQGATEAFF.

This chain links TRBV5-4 with TRBJ1-3; 7 positions agree with TRBD1. V shed 4 bases, J shed 7 bases, and the junction held 11 bases outside the gene matches. The V gene's germline CDR1 is SGHNT and CDR2 YYREEE (reference sequence). This CDR3 is 15 amino acids long. The CDR3 here is CASSLPGQPFNTIYF. The CDR3 nucleotides are TGTGCCAGCAGCCTTCCGGGACAGCCTTTCAACACCATATATTTT.

V gene TRBV28 combines with J gene TRBJ1-3, with TRBD1 matching 11 bases. The trim removed 3 bases at V and 9 bases at J, leaving 10 bases unmatched. Germline V gene data show CDR1 as MDHEN and CDR2 as SYDVKM. The CDR3 totals 16 residues. The DNA of the CDR3 is TGTGCCAGCAGTTTCTACCGGGACAGGGGGTTCTCCACCATATATTTT. It codes for CASSFYRDRGFSTIYF.